This passage covers 21 T cell receptor beta chains from one sample sequenced in a study of control samples from healthy donors and cancer patients (dated by TCRdb to 2020 to 2021). Library prep was done by the immunoSEQ multiplex PCR assay. In TCRdb, the immuneACCESS table is reduced to in-frame sequences with V and J assigned. These tables do not hold every clone; where another copy was compared, an unresolved V gene accounts for under half, and the others remain unexplained. For this sample the table gives about 410,000 clones, of which over 75% were detected only once. 5% to 7% of the sample is in the top ten clones. Sequencing was performed on PBMCs. These TCRs come from a man aged 40-55 years with head and neck cancer.

The count of this clone is one. V gene TRBV7-3 combines with J gene TRBJ1-2; D might be TRBD1 (6 bases). Germline values: CDR1 SGHTA, CDR2 FQGTGA. Trimming left V 3 bases short and J 4 bases short, with 12 bases between. The CDR3 is made up of 14 amino acids. The CDR3 spells CASSLGALVYGYTF. CDR3 sequence (DNA): TGTGCCAGCAGCTTGGGGGCGCTGGTCTATGGCTACACCTTC.

The genes are TRBV7-2 and TRBJ1-2; D gene uncertain. Germline CDR1 and CDR2: SGHTA and FQGNSA. CDR3 length: 16 amino acids. Trimming removed 6 bases from V and 0 bases from J, with 17 bases in between. This CDR3 reads CASRLEGRRANYGYTF. The DNA of the CDR3 is TGTGCCAGCAGACTGGAGGGCAGGCGAGCTAACTATGGCTACACCTTC.

The chain links TRBV28 to TRBJ1-1; 7 bases align to TRBD1. The germline gives CDR1 MDHEN, CDR2 SYDVKM. The V gene end was trimmed by 6 bases and the J gene end by 4 bases; junction bases not matched to a gene: 5. This CDR3 is built from 13 residues. CDR3 DNA sequence: TGTGCCAGCAGCCGACAGGGCAGCACTGAAGCTTTCTTT. This sequence encodes CASSRQGSTEAFF.

This sequence joins TRBV7-3 and TRBJ2-2; maybe TRBD2 (5 bases). V gave up 3 bases and J gave up 4 bases, with 6 bases separating them. In germline, CDR1 is SGHTA, CDR2 FQGTGA. The CDR3 covers 13 residues. The CDR3 here is CASSFRGTGELFF. CDR3 DNA sequence: TGTGCCAGCAGCTTCCGGGGCACCGGGGAGCTGTTTTTT.

The genes are TRBV6-5 and TRBJ1-2; TRBD1 is a possible D gene (5 bases). V lost 6 bases to trimming and J lost 8 bases, with 16 bases between them. The CDR3 contains 13 residues. Germline V gives CDR1 MNHEY, CDR2 SVGAGI. The CDR3 coding sequence is TGTGCCAGCAGACTTCAGGGAGGAGCGGGCTACACCTTC. It encodes CASRLQGGAGYTF.

This sequence joins TRBV15 and TRBJ1-2, with 7 bases matching TRBD1. The CDR3 has 16 amino acids. Germline CDR1 LNHNV, CDR2 YYDKDF (reference sequence). The V gene end was trimmed by 0 bases and the J gene end by 5 bases; junction bases not matched to a gene: 9. The CDR3 spells CATSRDNAGTAYGYTF. In DNA form, the CDR3 reads TGTGCCACCAGCAGAGATAACGCCGGGACAGCTTATGGCTACACCTTC.

The genes are TRBV18 and TRBJ1-6, with 7 bases aligning to TRBD1. This CDR3 has 15 amino acids. CDR1 KGHSH and CDR2 LQKENI come from the germline V gene. V lost 3 bases to trimming and J lost 4 bases; unmatched junction nucleotides: 3. As DNA, the CDR3 is TGTGCCAGCTCACCCGGGACAGCTTATAATTCACCCCTCCACTTT. This codes for CASSPGTAYNSPLHF.

This chain connects TRBV7-2 to TRBJ1-5; D remains ambiguous. CDR1 and CDR2 (germline): SGHTA, FQGNSA. The CDR3 covers 13 residues. The germline V and J ends were trimmed by 1 base and 6 bases, with 7 bases remaining between them. CDR3 in amino acids: CASSLGIGQPQHF. The DNA of the CDR3 is TGTGCCAGCAGCTTAGGAATTGGTCAGCCCCAGCATTTT.

The rearrangement joins TRBV21-1 to TRBJ2-5; TRBD1 was called by the table and not checked on the DNA. TRBV21-1 is reported as a pseudogene. The CDR3 spans 14 residues. The DNA of the CDR3 is TGTGCCAGCAGCAAAAACAGGGTTCAAGAGACCCAGTACTTC. Translation: CASSKNRVQETQYF.

The chain joins TRBV7-9 to TRBJ2-3, with TRBD2 identical over 8 bases. CDR1 SEHNR and CDR2 FQNEAQ come from the germline V gene (reference sequence). The CDR3 is made up of 16 amino acids. Germline trimming cut 1 base from V and 5 bases from J; bases unmatched to any gene: 8. The CDR3 DNA reads TGTGCCAGCAGCTTAGAGAGCGGGAGTGAGTTAGATACGCAGTATTTT. It codes for CASSLESGSELDTQYF.

This chain uses TRBV28 with TRBJ1-2; D not resolved. CDR1 and CDR2 from the germline V gene are MDHEN and SYDVKM. The CDR3 spans 14 residues. V dropped 2 bases and J dropped 8 bases, with 15 bases sitting between them. The CDR3 DNA reads as TGTGCCAGCAGTTTAAATGACCTAACGGGGGGCTACACCTTC. It encodes CASSLNDLTGGYTF.

Here the CDR3 reads CASSDRGYNQPQHF. The DNA for the CDR3 is TGCGCCAGCAGTGATCGTGGGTACAATCAGCCCCAGCATTTT. The chain is built from TRBV10-2 and TRBJ1-5, with D unresolved. The CDR3 loop spans 14 amino acids. V lost 3 bases to trimming and J lost 3 bases, with 9 bases between them. The germline V gene has CDR1 WSHSY and CDR2 SAAADI.

The V gene is TRBV20-1, the J gene TRBJ1-2; D unclear. Germline V gene data show CDR1 as DFQATT and CDR2 as SNEGSKA (reference sequence). The CDR3 loop spans 9 amino acids. Written as DNA, the CDR3 is TGCAGGGTCAACTATGGCTACACCTTC. It is translated as CRVNYGYTF.

V gene TRBV6-2 or TRBV6-3 combines with J gene TRBJ2-7, with 10 positions matching TRBD2. Germline lookup yields CDR1 MNHEY and CDR2 SVGEGT. The CDR3 length is 14 residues. V trimming: 2 bases; J trimming: 4 bases; junction bases outside the gene matches: 2. CDR3 bases: TGTGCCAGCAGTTACCTAGCGGGGGTGTACGAGCAGTACTTC. Its protein product is CASSYLAGVYEQYF.

This clone was detected a few times. The CDR3 spells CASSQGGAAGNTIYF. In DNA form, the CDR3 reads TGTGCCAGCTCACAGGGGGGCGCGGCTGGAAACACCATATATTTT. J is TRBJ1-3 and V is TRBV18, with D perhaps TRBD1 (6 bases). The CDR3 is 15 amino acids. Deletions cut 4 bases from V and 2 bases from J, with 12 bases between. The V gene's germline CDR1 is KGHSH and CDR2 LQKENI.

The chain is built from TRBV30 and TRBJ1-1, with D unclear. CDR1 is GTSNPN and CDR2 is SVGIG in the germline V gene (reference sequence). V lost 5 bases, J lost 6 bases, and 13 bases lay in between. The CDR3 has 12 amino acids. CDR3 in amino acids: CAWAAVAPEAFF. Written as DNA, the CDR3 is TGTGCCTGGGCCGCGGTCGCCCCTGAAGCTTTCTTT.

The CDR3 nucleotides read TGTGCCAGCAGTTCTAACCCGGGACTAGCGGAGTGGAATGAGCAGTTCTTC. Protein sequence: CASSSNPGLAEWNEQFF. The rearrangement uses TRBV7-8 and TRBJ2-1; 11 nucleotides align to TRBD2. J gave up 7 bases and V 6 bases, and 14 bases lay outside the gene matches. CDR1 and CDR2 from the germline V gene are SGHVS and FQNEAQ. The CDR3 extends over 17 amino acids. Based on the CDR3 plus reference TRBV7-8 and TRBJ2-1, the full variable domain is GAGVSQSPRYKVAKRGQDVALRCDPISGHVSLFWYQQALGQGPEFLTYFQNEAQLDKSGLPSDRFFAERPEGSVSTLKIQRTQQEDSAVYLCASSSNPGLAEWNEQFFGPGTRLTVL.

The chain couples TRBV18 to TRBJ1-1, with D unresolved. The V end lost 3 bases, the J end lost 0 bases, and 11 bases lay between the germline ends. The CDR3 has 15 residues. The germline gives CDR1 KGHSH, CDR2 LQKENI. The CDR3 DNA sequence: TGTGCCAGCTCACCCCAAGGCACCATGAACACTGAAGCTTTCTTT. Amino acids: CASSPQGTMNTEAFF.

The rearrangement links TRBV27 to TRBJ1-5; possible D gene TRBD1, 6 bases. Trimming took 3 bases from V and 0 from J, leaving 12 bases between them. This CDR3 comprises 16 residues. Germline CDR1 MNHEY, CDR2 SMNVEV (reference sequence). CDR3 region: CASSFGGPGSNQPQHF. The CDR3 DNA reads as TGTGCCAGCAGTTTTGGGGGGCCCGGTAGCAATCAGCCCCAGCATTTT.

This clone has only one observation. The gene calls are TRBV27 and TRBJ1-6, with D uncertain. V lost 2 bases and J 4 bases, leaving 3 bases between the germline ends. Germline lookup yields CDR1 MNHEY and CDR2 SMNVEV (reference sequence). The CDR3 length is 13 residues. The CDR3 DNA reads TGTGCCAGCAGTTTAGCTTATAATTCACCCCTCCACTTT. As protein: CASSLAYNSPLHF.

The chain joins TRBV24-1 to TRBJ2-6, with D uncertain. The CDR3 loop spans 14 amino acids. CDR1 and CDR2 from the germline V gene are KGHDR and SFDVKD. The V end was cut by 2 bases, the J end by 4 bases, with 5 bases between. The CDR3 loop reads CATSDSRGANVLTF. CDR3 nucleotides: TGTGCCACCAGTGATTCGCGAGGGGCCAACGTCCTGACTTTC.